One sample yielded the 6 T cell receptor beta chains listed below, sequenced in a study of control samples from healthy donors and cancer patients. The repertoire was sequenced with immunoSEQ multiplex PCR; TCRdb's copy has only in-frame clones and lacks some. The sample holds roughly 88,000 clones, roughly 80% seen once. The material sequenced was blood. Receptor source: a man aged 25 to 40 in good health.

This clone has a single count. This chain uses TRBV10-3 with TRBJ2-6; TRBD1 matches 8 bases. The CDR3 contains 15 residues. Germline CDR1 ENHRY, CDR2 SYGVKD. V shed 2 bases and J 12 bases; nucleotides not matched to a gene: 9. CDR3 protein: CAISERATGVPVLTF. CDR3 DNA: TGTGCCATCAGTGAGAGGGCGACAGGGGTCCCCGTCCTGACTTTC.

The chain combines TRBV3-1 (or the pseudogene TRBV3-2) with TRBJ1-1; the D gene is possibly TRBD1 (5 bases). Germline CDR1 reads LGHDT; CDR2 reads YNNKEL (reference sequence). Trimming cost V 4 bases and J 10 bases, with 16 bases left between them. This CDR3 spans 13 amino acids. The CDR3 DNA follows: TGTGCCAGCAGCCTCTCCGGGGGGAAAGGAGCTTTCTTT. Translated: CASSLSGGKGAFF.

V and J are TRBV2 and TRBJ1-2; D unresolved. This CDR3 is built from 12 residues. Germline CDR1 is SNHLY and CDR2 is FYNNEI. V was pared by 6 bases and J by 6 bases, with 11 bases between. CDR3 sequence: CASRPREHGYTF. As DNA, the CDR3 is TGTGCCAGCAGGCCTCGGGAGCATGGCTACACCTTC.

A word on this clone: Other DNA sequences in this specimen translate into the identical CDR3. The gene calls are TRBV19 and TRBJ2-7; no firm D call. The length of the CDR3 is 11 residues. The germline gives CDR1 LNHDA, CDR2 SQIVND (reference sequence). Trimming cost V 3 bases and J 4 bases, with 4 bases left between them. The CDR3 loop reads CASSIGYEQYF. The DNA for the CDR3 is TGTGCCAGTAGTATCGGGTACGAGCAGTACTTC.

CDR3 nucleotides: TGCGCCAGCAGCTCACGACAGGGAGACACAGATACGCAGTATTTT. It specifies CASSSRQGDTDTQYF. The V and J genes are TRBV5-1 and TRBJ2-3; 7 bases align to TRBD1. CDR1 and CDR2 from the germline V gene are SGHRS and YFSETQ. The ends lost 3 bases at V and 2 bases at J; junction bases unmatched: 6. The CDR3 is 15 residues long.

The chain couples TRBV12-3 or TRBV12-4 to TRBJ1-6; possibly TRBD1 for D (5 bases). The V and J ends lost 3 bases and 7 bases respectively, with 7 bases between them. The CDR3 contains 13 residues. This CDR3 is CASSFKGNSPLHF. DNA for the CDR3: TGTGCCAGCAGTTTTAAGGGGAATTCACCCCTCCACTTT.